Below, one T cell receptor beta chain is given with its context. The target antigen is unknown. This record comes from a study of cytomegalovirus exposure and HLA in healthy donors. About the study: A data release that came early held roughly 90 million unique TCRs from HLA-typed donors.

Researchers ran the PCR with 60 Vbeta and 13 Jbeta primers. TCRdb keeps only in-frame clones here, not all; method: immunoSEQ multiplex PCR. Of around 98,000 clones listed, 60% to 75% were seen once; the top ten hold over 0.95%. Study-level results: Follow-up analysis later connected one missense variant in DCLRE1C with trimming of TCR beta V- and J-genes. A later look showed TCR association rates differing by HLA locus, highest for DRB1 and lowest for HLA-C. Cytomegalovirus association was assigned to around 150 TCR beta chains.

The receptor was derived from a female donor in good health and CMV-seronegative. Sequencing was carried out using PBMCs.

The CDR3, as DNA: TGTGCCAGCTCACCAAATATCGCGTTGGCAGGGCCGTACAACACTGAAGCTTTCTTT. Protein sequence: CASSPNIALAGPYNTEAFF. The V and J genes are TRBV18 and TRBJ1-1; maybe TRBD1 (5 bases). The CDR3 spans 19 residues. Trimming took off 2 bases at V and 2 bases at J, with 24 bases between the two ends. Germline V gene data show CDR1 as KGHSH and CDR2 as LQKENI. The entire variable domain, with the rest obtained from reference TRBV18 and TRBJ1-1, is as follows: NAGVMQNPRHLVRRRGQEARLRCSPMKGHSHVYWYRQLPEEGLKFMVYLQKENIIDESGMPKERFSAEFPKEGPSILRIQQVVRGDSAAYFCASSPNIALAGPYNTEAFFGQGTRLTVV.